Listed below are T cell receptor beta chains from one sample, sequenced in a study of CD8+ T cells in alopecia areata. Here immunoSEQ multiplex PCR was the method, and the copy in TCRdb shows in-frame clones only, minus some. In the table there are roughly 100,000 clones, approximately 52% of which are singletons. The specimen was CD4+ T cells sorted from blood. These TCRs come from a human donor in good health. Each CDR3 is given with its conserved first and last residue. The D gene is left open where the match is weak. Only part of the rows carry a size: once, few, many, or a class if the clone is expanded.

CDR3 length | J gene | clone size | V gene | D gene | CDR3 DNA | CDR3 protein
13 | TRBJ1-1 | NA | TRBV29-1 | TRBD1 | TGCAGCGGTTCCTCTGGCAGGGGGCCTGAAGCTTTCTTT | CSGSSGRGPEAFF
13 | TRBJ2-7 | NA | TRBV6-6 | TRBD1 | TGTGCCAGCAGTTACCCGACAGGGGGAGAGCAGTACTTC | CASSYPTGGEQYF
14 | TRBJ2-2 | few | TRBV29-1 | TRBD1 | TGCAGCGTGAGGGACAGCCCGAACACCGGGGAGCTGTTTTTT | CSVRDSPNTGELFF
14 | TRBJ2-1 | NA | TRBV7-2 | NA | TGTGCCAGCAGCGACACCGGGACGCACAATGAGCAGTTCTTC | CASSDTGTHNEQFF
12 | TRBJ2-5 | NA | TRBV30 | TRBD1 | TGTGCCTGGAACAGGGGCCAAGAGACCCAGTACTTC | CAWNRGQETQYF
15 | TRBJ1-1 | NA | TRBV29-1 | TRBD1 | TGCAGCGTCCGGACAGGAGACGGAGTGAACACTGAAGCTTTCTTT | CSVRTGDGVNTEAFF
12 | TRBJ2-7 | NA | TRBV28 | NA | TGTGCCAGCAGGACCCAGGCTAAGGAGCAGTACTTC | CASRTQAKEQYF
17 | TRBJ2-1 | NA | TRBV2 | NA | TGTGCCAGCAGTGAAGCGGGCGGCCTGGGCGGATACAATGAGCAGTTCTTC | CASSEAGGLGGYNEQFF
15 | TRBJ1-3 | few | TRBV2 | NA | TGTGCCGGTACGGACGGGGACGGCTCTGGAAACACCATATATTTT | CAGTDGDGSGNTIYF
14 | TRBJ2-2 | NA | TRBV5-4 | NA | TGTGCCAGCAGCCCTTCGGGGGCCCCCGGGGAGCTGTTTTTT | CASSPSGAPGELFF
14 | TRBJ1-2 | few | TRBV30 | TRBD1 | TGTGCCTTGGGACAGGGGGCGCTTGGCTATGGCTACACCTTC | CALGQGALGYGYTF
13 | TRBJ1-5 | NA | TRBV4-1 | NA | TGCGCCAGCAGCCAAGATCGGGATCAGCCCCAGCATTTT | CASSQDRDQPQHF
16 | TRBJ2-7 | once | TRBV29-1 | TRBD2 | TGCAGCCCGGGACTAGGGATCTCCTGGTCTCCGTACGAGCAGTACTTC | CSPGLGISWSPYEQYF